This is a list of T cell receptor beta chains from one sample in a study of CD4 T cells in relation to SARS-CoV-2 and coronaviruses. No antigen is known for these receptors. Produced via immunoSEQ multiplex PCR; TCRdb's table is partial and in-frame only. The table has some 30,000 clones, more than 75% seen once. The specimen sequenced was memory CD4+ T cells from PBMCs, cultured in vitro. The receptors originated from an adult with COVID-19. The CDR3 runs from the conserved cysteine through the conserved F or W. The order of the fields is V gene, J gene, CDR3 protein.

>TRBV29-1|TRBJ1-3
CSVGDRMGYTIYF
>TRBV2|TRBJ1-1
CASSESWRQEEAFF
>TRBV28|TRBJ2-2
CASSRDRRNTGELFF
>TRBV9|TRBJ2-7
CASSPGWKREATYEQYF
>TRBV11-3|TRBJ2-7
CARAKSYEQYF
>TRBV7-6|TRBJ2-3
CASSLALTTDTQYF
>TRBV7-2|TRBJ1-6
CASSLAGQGRNSPLHF
>TRBV4-1|TRBJ2-4
CASSPGQGGPLAKNIQYF
>TRBV2|TRBJ2-1
CASGTGTSGSRSYNEQFF
>TRBV6-5|TRBJ2-1
CASSFAGGVGDNEQFF
>TRBV18|TRBJ1-2
CASSQDFSYGYTF
>TRBV28|TRBJ2-5
CASSPGGLETQYF
>TRBV7-2|TRBJ2-7
CASSPRTLTGKSYEQYF
>TRBV28|TRBJ1-1
CASRPPDTEAFF
>TRBV14|TRBJ2-4
CASSQQTLDIQYF
>TRBV24-1|TRBJ2-1
CATSDQVAISYNEQFF
>TRBV30|TRBJ2-5
CAWSQQQETQYF